One T cell receptor (beta chain) is described in this entry. Antigen specificity is unknown. RNA in amounts of about 0.45 to 1 ug was reverse transcribed with random hexamers. TCRdb re-called the immunoSEQ multiplex PCR reads with MiXCR, one entry per CDR3 protein. The sample consists of approximately 150,000 distinct CDR3 sequences, approximately 94% of them appearing once. TCR beta sequencing covered blood CD8+ and CD4+ T cells. The CDR3 covers 18 residues. Germline trimming cut 0 bases from V and 7 bases from J; bases unmatched to any gene: 12. Germline lookup yields CDR1 MNHEY and CDR2 SVGEGT. This entry is derived from a study of CD8 T cells in Susac syndrome. Study results and limitations: The CD4+ T cell repertoires, which came from Susac syndrome patients, showed no sign of clonal expansion.

The chain has TRBV6-2 or TRBV6-3 and TRBJ2-7; 13 nucleotides align to TRBD2. This clonotype was sampled from a human donor with Susac syndrome. The sequenced sample was CD4+ T cells from PBMCs. This chain's CDR3 is CASSYSFDGLAGAEEQYF. CDR3 sequence (DNA): TGTGCCAGCAGTTACTCGTTCGATGGACTAGCGGGGGCGGAAGAGCAGTACTTC.